The source of this TCR beta chain is a study of blood T cells in healthy people across ages. Turning to the study itself: About one barcoded beta molecule per two T cells came from capture by template switching. Findings of the study overall: Strong correlation was found linking TCR beta diversity to naive T cell percentage. With unsorted PBMCs, a conclusive comparison of naive versus antigen-experienced cells was not possible.

Per sample, at least 6 micrograms of total RNA were extracted. A second PCR, run for about 7 to 11 cycles, used a sample-barcoded 5' primer plus a J-beta primer mix. TCRdb independently ran MiXCR on the 5' RACE reads; one entry per CDR3 protein. The repertoire has some 1.5 million distinct CDR3 sequences, 35% to 45% of them found once; the top ten carry roughly 3.7%. Germline assignment: CDR1 SGHTA and CDR2 FQGTGA. The CDR3 is made up of 15 amino acids. V shed 1 base and J shed 5 bases, with 14 bases lying between them. A word on this clonotype: The antigen is unknown.

Sequenced sample: blood. The V call is TRBV7-3, the J call TRBJ1-2; D unclear. The receptor was isolated from a woman aged 18-29 years in good health. The CDR3 DNA reads TGTGCCAGCAGCTTAAGCGGACTTGGGCAGTATGGCTACACCTTC. Residues: CASSLSGLGQYGYTF.